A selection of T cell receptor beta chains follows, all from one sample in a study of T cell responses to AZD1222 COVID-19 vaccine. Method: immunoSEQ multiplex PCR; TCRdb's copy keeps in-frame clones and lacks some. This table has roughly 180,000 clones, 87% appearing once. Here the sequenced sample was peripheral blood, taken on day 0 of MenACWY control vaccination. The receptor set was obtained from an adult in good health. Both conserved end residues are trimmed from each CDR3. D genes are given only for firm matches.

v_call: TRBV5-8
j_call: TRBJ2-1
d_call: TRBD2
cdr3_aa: ASSLVGWTSGSYNEQF

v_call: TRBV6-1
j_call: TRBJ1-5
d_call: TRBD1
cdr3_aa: ASSDGTGVGNQPQH

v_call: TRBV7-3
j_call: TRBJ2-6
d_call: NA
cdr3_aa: ASSPGPSGANVLT

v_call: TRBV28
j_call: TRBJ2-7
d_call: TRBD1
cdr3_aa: ASRGQGSYEQY

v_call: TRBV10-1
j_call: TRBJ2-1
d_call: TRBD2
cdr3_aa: ASSGSLAGAYNEQF

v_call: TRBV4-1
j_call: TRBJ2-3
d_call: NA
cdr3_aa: ASTSTQVAEVAQY

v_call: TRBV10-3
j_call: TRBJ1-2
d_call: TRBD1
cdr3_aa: AIRSGTGSFGYT

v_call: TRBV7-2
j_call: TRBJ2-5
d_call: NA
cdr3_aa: AVGRGPQETQY

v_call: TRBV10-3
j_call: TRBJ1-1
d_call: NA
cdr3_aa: AISDRLNTEAF

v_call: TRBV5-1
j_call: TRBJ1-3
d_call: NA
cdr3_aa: ASSSTSAGNTIY

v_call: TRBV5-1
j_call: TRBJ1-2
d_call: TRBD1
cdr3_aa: ASSLDLAGGSGYT

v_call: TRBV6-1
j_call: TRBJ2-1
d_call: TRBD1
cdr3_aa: ASSEGQENNEQF

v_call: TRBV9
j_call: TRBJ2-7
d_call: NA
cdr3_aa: ASSPGGGEQY

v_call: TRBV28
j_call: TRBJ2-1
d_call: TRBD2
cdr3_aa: ASSLGGGSYNEQF

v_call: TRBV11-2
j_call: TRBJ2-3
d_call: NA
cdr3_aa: ASLGSGTDTQY

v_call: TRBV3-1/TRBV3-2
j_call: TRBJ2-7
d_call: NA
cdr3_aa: ASSPTVVYEQY

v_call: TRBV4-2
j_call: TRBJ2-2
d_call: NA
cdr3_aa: ASSQDRHANTGELF

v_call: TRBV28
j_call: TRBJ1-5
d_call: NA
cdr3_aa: ATLDKYSNQPQH

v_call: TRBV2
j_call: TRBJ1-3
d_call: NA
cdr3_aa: ASNPGTAGNTIY

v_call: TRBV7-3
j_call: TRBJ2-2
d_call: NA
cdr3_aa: ASSAGLGFNTGELF

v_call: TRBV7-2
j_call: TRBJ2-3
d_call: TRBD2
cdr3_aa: ASSPRASGLLNTDTQY

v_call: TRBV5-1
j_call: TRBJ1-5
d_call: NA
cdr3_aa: ASSLGGSSNQPQH

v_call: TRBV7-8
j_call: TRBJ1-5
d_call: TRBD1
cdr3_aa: ASSLKEGARQPQH

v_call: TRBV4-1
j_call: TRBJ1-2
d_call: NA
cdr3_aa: ASSQESEANYGYT

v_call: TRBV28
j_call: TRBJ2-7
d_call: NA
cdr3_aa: ASRTTAYEQY

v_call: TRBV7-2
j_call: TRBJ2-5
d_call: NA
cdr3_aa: ASSFPGTRETQY

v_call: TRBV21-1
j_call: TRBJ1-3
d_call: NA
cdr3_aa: ASSKGGPIENTIY

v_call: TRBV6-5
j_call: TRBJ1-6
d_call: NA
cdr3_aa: ASRQYNSPLH

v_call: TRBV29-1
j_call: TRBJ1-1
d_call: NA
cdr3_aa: SVEGADTEAF

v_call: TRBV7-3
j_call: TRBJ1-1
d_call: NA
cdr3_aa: ASSLSGGWNTEAF

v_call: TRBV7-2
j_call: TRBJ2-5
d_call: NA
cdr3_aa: ASSYRSQETQY

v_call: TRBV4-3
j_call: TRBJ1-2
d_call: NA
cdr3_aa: ASSPSSRDGYGYT

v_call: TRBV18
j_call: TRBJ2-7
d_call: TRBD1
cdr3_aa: ASSPGQAAYEQY

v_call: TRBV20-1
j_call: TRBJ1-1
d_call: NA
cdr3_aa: SALLGTEAF

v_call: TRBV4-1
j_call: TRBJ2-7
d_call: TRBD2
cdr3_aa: ASSQDLAGGTYEQY